What follows describes a single T cell receptor beta chain. There is no known antigen for this receptor. No base quality values were provided; no much bigger clone lies one nucleotide off. The source of the sample is a study of blood T cell repertoires in COVID-19 (dated by TCRdb to 2018 to 2020). Describing the broader study: Samples from collaborators originated in the United States, Italy and Spain and spanned both the acute and convalescent phases of COVID-19. The material from the prospective study consisted of cDNA or gDNA derived from T cells, B-cell-depleted T cells, or PBMCs. The dataset comprised deeply sampled blood TCRbeta repertoires from subjects exposed to, actively infected with, or recovered from COVID-19. The repertoires were released in a freely available public database meant as a resource for research on the immune response to SARS-CoV-2. The samples were drawn from two sources: the first 160 participants of the ongoing ImmuneRACE study, and some 1,300 subjects contributed by 6 global collaborators. The sample metadata nearly always contained a de-identified subject ID, COVID-19 status, age in years and sex. Where HLA class I and class II types were available, the types were taken from metadata supplied by the sample provider, not from assay-based typing.

A second Seattle source provided samples from volunteer blood donors who had recovered from COVID-19. Collaborating institutions collected whole blood in K2EDTA tubes following their own protocols. For TCRbeta analysis, collaborators shipped samples in one of three forms: frozen whole blood, isolated PBMCs, or DNA extracted from either of those sample types. The CDR3 goes from the cysteine to the phenylalanine over 17 residues. CDR3 DNA is the only sequence kept; it has 51 bases, read in frame from the first base. Trimmed from V: 0 bases; trimmed from J: 7 bases; junction bases lacking a gene match: 10. In the germline V gene (reference sequence), CDR1 corresponds to LNHNV and CDR2 to YYDKDF. Overall results and qualifications from the work: The amount of clinical and demographic metadata varied by source and participant and was provided uncurated.

TCRbeta CDR3 regions were amplified from genomic DNA using the immunoSEQ Assay, a bias-controlled multiplex PCR. The paper's processing steps were these. Within the assay, amplification of reference gene primers was used to estimate how many nucleated cells each sample contained. Sequence reads were collapsed and filtered to measure the absolute abundance of every unique TCRbeta CDR3 rearrangement. For each sample, productive Simpson clonality was calculated as the square root of Simpson's diversity index over productive rearrangements. TCRdb limited this immuneACCESS table to in-frame rearrangements with V and J called. A share of clones is missing; checked studies link under half to unresolved V genes, and the rest is unexplained. V and J calls and clone size are copied from that table; D and trimming were computed from the DNA. The sample table shows under 250,000 clones, and around 83% are seen once. Clones ranked in the top ten supply 1.9% of the sample.

This chain joins TRBV15 to TRBJ2-1, and 9 junction bases match TRBD1. The sample consisted of peripheral blood. The TCR sequence derives from a man aged 25 to 45 who had recovered from COVID-19. The DNA sequence is given as TGTGCCACCAGCAGAGATAAGGGACAGGGTTCGGAGAATGAGCAGTTCTTC. Its product reads: CATSRDKGQGSENEQFF. Where the CDR3 stops, the reference TRBV15 and TRBJ2-1 genes take over; the full variable domain is DAMVIQNPRYQVTQFGKPVTLSCSQTLNHNVMYWYQQKSSQAPKLLFHYYDKDFNNEADTPDNFQSRRPNTSFCFLDIRSPGLGDTAMYLCATSRDKGQGSENEQFFGPGTRLTVL.